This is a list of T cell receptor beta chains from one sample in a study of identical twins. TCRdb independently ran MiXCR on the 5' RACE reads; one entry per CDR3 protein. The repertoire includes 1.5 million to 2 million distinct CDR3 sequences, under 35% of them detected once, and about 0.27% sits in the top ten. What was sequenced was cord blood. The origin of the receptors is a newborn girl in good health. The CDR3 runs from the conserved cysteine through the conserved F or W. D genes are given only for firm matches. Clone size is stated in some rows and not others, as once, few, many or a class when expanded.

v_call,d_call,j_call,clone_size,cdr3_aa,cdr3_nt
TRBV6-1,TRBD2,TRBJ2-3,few,CASNLLAATSTDTQYF,TGTGCCAGCAACCTACTAGCGGCCACTAGCACAGATACGCAGTATTTT
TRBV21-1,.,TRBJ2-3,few,CASSATGASTDTQYF,TGTGCCAGCAGCGCGACAGGGGCCTCCACAGATACGCAGTATTTT
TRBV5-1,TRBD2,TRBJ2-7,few,CASSPGTSAYADPYEQYF,TGCGCCAGCAGCCCCGGGACTAGCGCCTATGCCGATCCCTACGAGCAGTACTTC
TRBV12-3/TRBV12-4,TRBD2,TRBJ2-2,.,CASSWGGRNTGELFF,TGTGCCAGCAGTTGGGGAGGGCGGAACACCGGGGAGCTGTTTTTT
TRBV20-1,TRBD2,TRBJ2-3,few,CSARDLTSGGIGTDTQYF,TGCAGTGCTAGAGATCTGACTAGCGGGGGGATAGGCACAGATACGCAGTATTTT
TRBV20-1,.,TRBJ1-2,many,CSARDRDSYGYTF,TGCAGTGCTAGAGACCGGGACTCATATGGCTACACCTTC
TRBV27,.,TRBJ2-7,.,CASSFPVAGTIAREQYF,TGTGCCAGCAGTTTCCCCGTAGCCGGGACAATCGCTAGGGAGCAGTACTTC
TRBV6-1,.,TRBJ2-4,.,CASRDSLAKNIQYF,TGTGCCAGCAGGGACAGTCTAGCCAAAAACATTCAGTACTTC
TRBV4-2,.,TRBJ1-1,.,CASSHGPPGVNTEAFF,TGTGCCAGCAGCCACGGCCCCCCAGGGGTGAACACTGAAGCTTTCTTT
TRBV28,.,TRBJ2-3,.,CVSSFGASLTDTQYF,TGTGTCAGCAGTTTTGGGGCGAGCCTCACAGATACGCAGTATTTT
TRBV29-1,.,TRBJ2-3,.,CSEPSTDTQYF,TGCAGCGAGCCTAGCACAGATACGCAGTATTTT
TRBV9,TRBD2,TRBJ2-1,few,CASSVGLQYNEQFF,TGTGCCAGCAGCGTGGGACTACAATACAATGAGCAGTTCTTC
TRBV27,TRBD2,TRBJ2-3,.,CASSLPGLAGFTDTQYF,TGTGCCAGCAGTTTACCGGGACTAGCGGGGTTCACAGATACGCAGTATTTT
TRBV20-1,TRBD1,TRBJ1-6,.,CSARDSPQGARNSPLHF,TGCAGTGCTAGAGATTCCCCGCAGGGGGCAAGGAATTCACCCCTCCACTTT
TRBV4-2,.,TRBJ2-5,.,CASSQTLDPQETQYF,TGTGCCAGCAGCCAGACCCTTGACCCACAAGAGACCCAGTACTTC
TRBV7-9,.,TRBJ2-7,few,CASSTTPLRYEQYF,TGTGCCAGCAGCACGACCCCCCTCAGATACGAGCAGTACTTC
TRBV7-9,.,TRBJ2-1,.,CASSSGDASSYNEQFF,TGTGCCAGCAGCTCCGGGGACGCCAGCTCCTACAATGAGCAGTTCTTC
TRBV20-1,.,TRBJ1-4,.,CSARDLLSTRNEKLFF,TGCAGTGCTAGAGATCTTTTGTCGACCCGCAATGAAAAACTGTTTTTT
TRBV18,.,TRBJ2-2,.,CASSLNQDDRGPGELFF,TGTGCCAGCTCACTAAACCAGGACGACCGGGGGCCCGGGGAGCTGTTTTTT
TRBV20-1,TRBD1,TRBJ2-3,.,CSAGTGAVGGTDTQYF,TGCAGTGCTGGGACAGGAGCGGTTGGGGGCACAGATACGCAGTATTTT
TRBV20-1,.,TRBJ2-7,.,CSARDNRRQIYEQYF,TGCAGTGCTAGAGATAATCGTCGACAGATCTACGAGCAGTACTTC
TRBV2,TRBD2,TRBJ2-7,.,CASRVTSGRGGEQYF,TGTGCCAGCAGGGTGACTAGCGGGAGGGGAGGCGAGCAGTACTTC
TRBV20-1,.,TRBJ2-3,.,CSARGQAWGTDTQYF,TGCAGTGCTAGAGGTCAGGCGTGGGGCACAGATACGCAGTATTTT
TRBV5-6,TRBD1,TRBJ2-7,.,CASSLIRGLPDEQYF,TGTGCCAGCAGCTTGATCAGGGGGTTACCCGACGAGCAGTACTTC
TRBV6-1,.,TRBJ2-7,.,CASSPLSTAEQYF,TGTGCCAGCAGTCCTCTTTCGACAGCAGAGCAGTACTTC
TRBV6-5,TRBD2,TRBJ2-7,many,CASSYSTSGSYEQYF,TGTGCCAGCAGTTACTCGACTAGCGGGAGCTACGAGCAGTACTTC
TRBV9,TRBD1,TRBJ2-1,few,CASSDRTGFDNEQFF,TGTGCCAGCAGCGACAGGACAGGTTTTGACAATGAGCAGTTCTTC
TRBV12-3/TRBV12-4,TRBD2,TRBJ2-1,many,CASRLAGFYNEQFF,TGTGCCAGCAGGCTAGCGGGTTTCTACAATGAGCAGTTCTTC
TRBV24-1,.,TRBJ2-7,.,CATSEGTYNEQYF,TGTGCCACCAGTGAGGGGACGTATAATGAGCAGTACTTC
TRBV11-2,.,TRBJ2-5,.,CASSLGTFPQETQYF,TGTGCCAGCAGCTTAGGGACTTTCCCCCAAGAGACCCAGTACTTC
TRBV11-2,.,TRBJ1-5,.,CASSQGLVIYSNQPQHF,TGTGCCAGCAGCCAAGGCCTGGTCATCTATAGCAATCAGCCCCAGCATTTT
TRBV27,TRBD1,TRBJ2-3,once,CASSPPDRAVADTQYF,TGTGCCAGCAGCCCACCGGACAGGGCAGTGGCAGATACGCAGTATTTT
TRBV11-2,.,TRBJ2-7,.,CASSLVPPPVAYEQYF,TGTGCCAGCAGCTTAGTCCCCCCTCCGGTTGCGTACGAGCAGTACTTC
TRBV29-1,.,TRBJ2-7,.,CSVEGVTSGTGGYEQYF,TGCAGCGTTGAAGGGGTGACTAGCGGGACAGGGGGCTACGAGCAGTACTTC
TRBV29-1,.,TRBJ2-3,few,CSGQSGFGTDTQYF,TGCAGCGGACAATCAGGGTTCGGCACAGATACGCAGTATTTT
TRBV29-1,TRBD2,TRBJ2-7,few,CSVRTSSGYEQYF,TGCAGCGTCCGGACTAGTTCGGGCTACGAGCAGTACTTC
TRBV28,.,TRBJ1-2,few,CASSAGARVWGYTF,TGTGCCAGCAGTGCCGGGGCCCGAGTCTGGGGCTACACCTTC
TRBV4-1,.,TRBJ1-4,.,CASSQEEGEEKLFF,TGCGCCAGCAGCCAAGAGGAGGGGGAGGAAAAACTGTTTTTT
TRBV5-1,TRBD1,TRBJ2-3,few,CASSLVGDRGDTQYF,TGCGCCAGCAGCTTGGTCGGTGACAGGGGGGATACGCAGTATTTT
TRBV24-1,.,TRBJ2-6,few,CATSDSRSGANVLTF,TGTGCCACCAGTGATTCCCGCTCTGGGGCCAACGTCCTGACTTTC
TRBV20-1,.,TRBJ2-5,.,CSAKWGVEETQYF,TGCAGTGCTAAATGGGGAGTGGAAGAGACCCAGTACTTC
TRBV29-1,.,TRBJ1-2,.,CSVTQGTVGAYHGYTF,TGCAGCGTCACGCAGGGCACCGTCGGAGCCTACCATGGCTACACCTTC
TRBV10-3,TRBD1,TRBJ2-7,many,CAISEGTGAGSYEQYF,TGTGCCATCAGTGAGGGCACAGGGGCTGGGTCTTACGAGCAGTACTTC
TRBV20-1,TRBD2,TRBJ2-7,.,CSARPTSDSYEQYF,TGCAGTGCTAGACCCACTAGCGACTCCTACGAGCAGTACTTC
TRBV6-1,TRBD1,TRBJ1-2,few,CASSTQTGNGYTF,TGTGCCAGCAGTACACAGACAGGGAATGGCTACACCTTC
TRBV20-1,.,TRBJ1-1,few,CSARDRGFLRRLNTEAFF,TGCAGTGCTAGAGATCGGGGGTTTCTAAGAAGGTTGAACACTGAAGCTTTCTTT
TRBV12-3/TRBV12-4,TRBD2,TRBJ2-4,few,CASTKTRGGLLAKNIQYF,TGTGCCAGCACCAAAACCCGGGGGGGATTACTAGCCAAAAACATTCAGTACTTC
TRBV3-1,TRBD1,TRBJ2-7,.,CASSHRGYYEQYF,TGTGCCAGCAGCCACAGGGGGTACTACGAGCAGTACTTC
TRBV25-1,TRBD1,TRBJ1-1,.,CASSNPTGRSTEAFF,TGTGCCAGCAGTAACCCGACAGGGAGGAGCACTGAAGCTTTCTTT
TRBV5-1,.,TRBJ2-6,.,CASSEPGISNVLTF,TGCGCCAGCAGCGAGCCTGGGATATCTAACGTCCTGACTTTC
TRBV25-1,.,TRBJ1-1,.,CASTRLAEAFF,TGTGCCAGCACCCGTCTCGCTGAAGCTTTCTTT
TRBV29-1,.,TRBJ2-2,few,CSVLRNTGELFF,TGCAGCGTCCTAAGAAACACCGGGGAGCTGTTTTTT
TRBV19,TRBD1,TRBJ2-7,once,CPHRDRASYNEQYF,TGTCCCCACCGGGACAGGGCCTCCTACAATGAGCAGTACTTC
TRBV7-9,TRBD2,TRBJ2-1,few,CASSAYSGGNEQFF,TGTGCCAGCAGCGCATATAGCGGGGGGAATGAGCAGTTCTTC
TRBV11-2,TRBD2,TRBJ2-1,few,CASSFLAGDINEQFF,TGTGCCAGCAGCTTCCTAGCGGGGGACATCAATGAGCAGTTCTTC
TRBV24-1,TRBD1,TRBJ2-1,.,CATSDFTGGWETQFF,TGTGCCACCAGTGATTTTACAGGGGGCTGGGAGACCCAGTTCTTC
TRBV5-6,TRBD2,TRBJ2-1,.,CTSSKPSGSSEQFF,TGTACCAGCAGCAAACCTAGCGGGAGTAGTGAGCAGTTCTTC
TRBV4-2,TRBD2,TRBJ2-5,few,CASSQLAGALQETQYF,TGTGCCAGCAGCCAGCTAGCGGGGGCCTTACAAGAGACCCAGTACTTC